This TCR beta chain was observed in a study of OX40 agonist ivuxolimab in advanced cancers. Regarding the complete study: Ivuxolimab was an agonistic, fully human IgG2 monoclonal antibody directed against OX40 (CD134), a costimulatory receptor. Intravenous ivuxolimab was administered to patients every 2 weeks at six dose levels: 0.01, 0.1, 0.3, 1.5, 3 and 10 mg/kg. Of the approximately 50 dose-escalation patients, hepatocellular carcinoma was present in about 20, melanoma in approximately 15, renal cell carcinoma in 9 and head and neck cancer in 9. In the dose-escalation cohort, approximately 82% of patients were male, and the mean age was around 65 years with a range of about 20 to 80. Prior anti-PD-1, anti-PD-L1 or anti-CTLA-4 therapy was permitted, and checkpoint inhibitors had been received by less than 45% of dose-escalation patients. Partial responses were achieved by three dose-escalation patients, of whom one had hepatocellular carcinoma and two had cutaneous melanoma. The purpose of peripheral TCRbeta sequencing was to test whether ivuxolimab changed TCR sequence diversity and led to clonal T-cell expansion. The paper covers the monotherapy dose-escalation part of the phase I ivuxolimab trial, which included N of about 51 patients. Findings and caveats that apply to the study as a whole: Which antigens the clonally expanded peripheral T cells were specific for was not determined. At doses from 0.1 to 3.0 mg/kg, clonal expansion was seen in both CD4+ and CD8+ blood T cells between baseline and week 6. In partial responders in the 0.1-3.0 mg/kg groups, normalized peripheral clonal expansion was found to be among the lowest, especially among CD8+ T cells. After ivuxolimab, CD8+ T cells had more expanded clones than CD4+ T cells on average. Low levels of normalized T-cell clonal expansion were also seen in some patients who did not respond.

Genomic DNA was extracted from sorted cells for sequencing of the TCRbeta CDR3 region. TCRbeta CDR3 regions were sequenced using the immunoSEQ Assay. The clones in this table, taken by TCRdb from immuneACCESS, are in-frame only. Not every clone is retained; where verified, under half of the shortfall comes from an unresolved V gene, and the cause of the rest is unknown. The sample table shows 14,000 to 15,000 clones, and around 90% are seen once. The ten top clones hold approximately 23% of the sample. The CDR3 numbers 16 residues from cysteine through phenylalanine. Only the CDR3 DNA stays, 48 bases, in frame from base 1. As encoded in the germline V gene, CDR1 is SGHVS while CDR2 is FQNEAQ. V is reduced by 5 bases and J by 0 bases, leaving a spacing of 15 bases between them. In its sample, this clone was seen once. It has no known antigen specificity. Base qualities are missing; no much larger clone stands one base away.

The trial excluded patients who had a history of autoimmune disease or who were on systemic immunosuppression. Peripheral blood for TCR sequencing was collected from all dose cohorts at baseline, on cycle 4 day 1, and on cycle 7 day 1. Samples came from an open-label, multicenter, first-in-human phase I dose-escalation trial of ivuxolimab. The trial enrolled adults with locally advanced or metastatic head and neck squamous cell, hepatocellular, melanoma or renal cell carcinoma. Before TCR sequencing, CD4+ T cells and CD8+ T cells were sorted from peripheral blood as separate populations. The TCR sequence derives from an adult with an advanced solid tumor such as melanoma, head and neck, liver or kidney cancer. Here the sequenced sample was CD4+ or CD8+ T cells sorted from blood, taken in a trial of the OX40 agonist ivuxolimab. This receptor chain uses TRBV7-8 and TRBJ2-3; no D segment can be confidently identified. The DNA reads as follows: TGTGCCAGCAGCCATTCACAGCTAACTAGCACAGATACGCAGTATTTT. It encodes CASSHSQLTSTDTQYF.